This T cell receptor (beta chain) stems from a study of blood T cells in healthy people across ages. Each sample gave at least 7 million isolated PBMCs. This clonotype was seen more than once but under ten times. As yet, its antigen is unknown. A second PCR, run for about 7 to 11 cycles, used a sample-barcoded 5' primer plus a J-beta primer mix. Each cDNA was tagged by a template-switch adaptor containing 12 random nucleotides. One entry per CDR3 protein results from TCRdb running MiXCR on the 5' RACE reads. The sample shows 800,000 to 950,000 distinct CDR3 sequences, 45% to 50% of them seen only once. Study-level results: Roughly linear age-related decline in beta diversity appeared, significant by age about 37.

Trimming took 6 bases from V and 6 from J, leaving 18 bases between them. The CDR3 spans 16 residues. Germline lookup yields CDR1 LNHDA and CDR2 SQIVND (reference sequence). The receptor comes from a man between 25 and 39 years old in good health. V and J are TRBV19 and TRBJ1-6; TRBD1 is a possible D gene (6 bases). Sequencing was done on a sample of blood. The CDR3 reads CASSTSWGAGNSPLHF. As DNA, the CDR3 is TGTGCCAGTAGCACCAGTTGGGGGGCAGGTAATTCACCCCTCCACTTT.